This T cell receptor (beta chain) was identified during a study of T cell responses to AZD1222 COVID-19 vaccine. Whole-study results and caveats: Seropositivity was recorded at baseline in only 5 or 6 AZD1222 recipients. Donors, mostly white British, included more females; clonal diversity was possibly underestimated. CD4 TCRs covered the whole spike, strongest at regions 160-218 and 743-854.

Samples with a second dose at about 4 or about 12 weeks were pooled together. The sample holds one count of this clone. Its cognate antigen is unknown. Only in-frame clones appear in the TCRdb table, and some are missing; sequencing was by immunoSEQ multiplex PCR. The data contain approximately 70,000 clones, roughly 80% of them seen just once; the ten biggest clones take up 11% to 15%. Sequencing was performed on peripheral blood, taken 28 days after the second AZD1222 dose. This sequence was found in an adult who received the AZD1222 COVID-19 vaccine.

The CDR3 loop is CASSLDRALGTEAFF. DNA for the CDR3: TGTGCCAGCAGTTTAGACAGAGCTTTGGGCACTGAAGCTTTCTTT. The rearrangement links TRBV27 to TRBJ1-1; D perhaps matches TRBD1 (5 bases). This CDR3 has 15 residues. Germline V gene data show CDR1 as MNHEY and CDR2 as SMNVEV (reference sequence). V lost 2 bases and J 4 bases, leaving 14 bases between the germline ends.